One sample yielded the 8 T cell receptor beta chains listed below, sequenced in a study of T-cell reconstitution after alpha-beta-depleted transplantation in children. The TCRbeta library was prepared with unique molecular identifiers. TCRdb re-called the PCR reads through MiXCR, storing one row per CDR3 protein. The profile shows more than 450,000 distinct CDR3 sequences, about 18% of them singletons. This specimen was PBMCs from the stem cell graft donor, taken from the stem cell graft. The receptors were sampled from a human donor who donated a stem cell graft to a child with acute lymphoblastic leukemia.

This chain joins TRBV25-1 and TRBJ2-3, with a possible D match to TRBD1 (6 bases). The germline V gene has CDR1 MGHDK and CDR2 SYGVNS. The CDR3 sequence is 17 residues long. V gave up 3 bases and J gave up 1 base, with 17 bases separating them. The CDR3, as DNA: TGTGCCAGCAGTGACCAGGGTCGGACAGCCTGCACAGATACGCAGTATTTT. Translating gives CASSDQGRTACTDTQYF.

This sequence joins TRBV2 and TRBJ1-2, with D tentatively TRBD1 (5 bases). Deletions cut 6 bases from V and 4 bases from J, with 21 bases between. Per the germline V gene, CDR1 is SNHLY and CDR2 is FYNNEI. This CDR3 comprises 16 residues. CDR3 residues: CASRSGLGLGAYGYTF. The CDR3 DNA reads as TGTGCCAGCAGGTCGGGCCTGGGGCTTGGTGCCTATGGCTACACCTTC.

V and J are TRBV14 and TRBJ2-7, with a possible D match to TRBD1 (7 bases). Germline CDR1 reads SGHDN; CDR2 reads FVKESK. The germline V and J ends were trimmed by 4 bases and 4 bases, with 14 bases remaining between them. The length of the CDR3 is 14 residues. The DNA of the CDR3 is TGTGCCAGCAGCCTCGGGGGACAGTTATACGAGCAGTACTTC. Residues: CASSLGGQLYEQYF.

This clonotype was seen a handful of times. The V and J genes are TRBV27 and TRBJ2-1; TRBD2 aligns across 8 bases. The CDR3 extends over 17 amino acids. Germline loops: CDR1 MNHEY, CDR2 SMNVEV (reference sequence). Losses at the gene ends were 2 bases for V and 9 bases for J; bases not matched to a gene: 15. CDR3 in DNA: TGTGCCAGCAGTTTAAGGGGGGTGGAGCGGGAGAGGTTTGAGCAGTTCTTC. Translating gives CASSLRGVERERFEQFF.

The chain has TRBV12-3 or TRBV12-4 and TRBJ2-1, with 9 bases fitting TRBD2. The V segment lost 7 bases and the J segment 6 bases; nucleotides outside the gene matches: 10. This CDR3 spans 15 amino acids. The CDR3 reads CASIYSGSGANEQFF. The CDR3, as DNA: TGTGCCAGCATCTATAGCGGGAGCGGGGCCAATGAGCAGTTCTTC.

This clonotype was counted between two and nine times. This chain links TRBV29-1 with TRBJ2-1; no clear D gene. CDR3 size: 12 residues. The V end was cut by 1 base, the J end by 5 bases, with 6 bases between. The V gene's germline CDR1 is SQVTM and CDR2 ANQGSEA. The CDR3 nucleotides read TGCAGCGTTGAAGTGGACCACAATGAGCAGTTCTTC. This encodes CSVEVDHNEQFF.

This CDR3 reads CSLLPTGMNTEAFF. The CDR3 DNA sequence: TGCAGCCTCCTACCGACAGGGATGAACACTGAAGCTTTCTTT. This sequence joins TRBV29-1 and TRBJ1-1; 7 bases match TRBD1. V shed 8 bases, J shed 0 bases, and the junction held 9 bases outside the gene matches. CDR1 SQVTM and CDR2 ANQGSEA come from the germline V gene. The CDR3 has 14 amino acids. The complete variable domain, with remaining parts taken from reference TRBV29-1 and TRBJ1-1, reads SAVISQKPSRDICQRGTSLTIQCQVDSQVTMMFWYRQQPGQSLTLIATANQGSEATYESGFVIDKFPISRPNLTFSTLTVSNMSPEDSSIYLCSLLPTGMNTEAFFGQGTRLTVV.

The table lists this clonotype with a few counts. The CDR3 nucleotides are TGCAGTGCCTATAACGAAGAGACCCAGTACTTC. Protein: CSAYNEETQYF. The gene calls are TRBV20-1 and TRBJ2-5; no definite D call. The CDR3 has 11 residues. V lost 6 bases and J 3 bases, leaving 8 bases between the germline ends. The germline gives CDR1 DFQATT, CDR2 SNEGSKA (reference sequence).